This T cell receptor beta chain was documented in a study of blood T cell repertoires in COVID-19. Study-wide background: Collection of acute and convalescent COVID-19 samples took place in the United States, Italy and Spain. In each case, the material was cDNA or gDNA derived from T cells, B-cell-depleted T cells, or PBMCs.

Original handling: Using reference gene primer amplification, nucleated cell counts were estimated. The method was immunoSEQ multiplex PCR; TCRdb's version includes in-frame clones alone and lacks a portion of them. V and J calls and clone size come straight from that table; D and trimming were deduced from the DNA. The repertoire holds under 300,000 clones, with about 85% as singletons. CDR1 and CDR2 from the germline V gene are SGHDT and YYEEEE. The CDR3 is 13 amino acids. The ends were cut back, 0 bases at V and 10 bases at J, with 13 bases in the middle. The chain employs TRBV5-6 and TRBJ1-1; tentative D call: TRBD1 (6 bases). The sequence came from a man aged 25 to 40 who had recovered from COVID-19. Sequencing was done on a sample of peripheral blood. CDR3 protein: CASSLDRATGAFF. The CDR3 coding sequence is TGTGCCAGCAGCTTGGACAGGGCGACCGGAGCTTTCTTT.